This is a list of T cell receptor beta chains from one sample in a study of CD8+ T cells in alopecia areata. Using immunoSEQ multiplex PCR, the repertoire was profiled, and TCRdb retains in-frame clones only, with some absent. The table shows about 140,000 clones, with 40% to 65% occurring only once. The sequencing here drew on CD4+ T cells sorted from blood, taken at week 0. Receptors were obtained from a human donor with alopecia areata. Both conserved end residues are trimmed from each CDR3. Each record gives: J gene, V gene, CDR3 protein.

J gene: TRBJ1-2
V gene: TRBV29-1
CDR3 protein: SVQDSLLYGYT

J gene: TRBJ2-2
V gene: TRBV27
CDR3 protein: ASSLTIFNGELF

J gene: TRBJ1-4
V gene: TRBV29-1
CDR3 protein: SASDGDGQLF

J gene: TRBJ2-5
V gene: TRBV28
CDR3 protein: ASRDYREQETQY

J gene: TRBJ2-2
V gene: TRBV7-9
CDR3 protein: ASSFQLGLAFTGELF

J gene: TRBJ2-3
V gene: TRBV2
CDR3 protein: ASSARQINTDTQY

J gene: TRBJ2-2
V gene: TRBV30
CDR3 protein: AWLGGLAGELF

J gene: TRBJ2-4
V gene: TRBV28
CDR3 protein: ASSPPGGGNIQY

J gene: TRBJ1-2
V gene: TRBV19
CDR3 protein: ASSLYREGNYGYT

J gene: TRBJ1-4
V gene: TRBV29-1
CDR3 protein: SVRERAVANEKLF

J gene: TRBJ2-1
V gene: TRBV29-1
CDR3 protein: SVLQGASYNEQF

J gene: TRBJ2-5
V gene: TRBV7-7
CDR3 protein: ASSLGGDQETQY

J gene: TRBJ2-1
V gene: TRBV18
CDR3 protein: ASSPPAGTGGQRTYNEQF

J gene: TRBJ1-5
V gene: TRBV5-8
CDR3 protein: ASSLVGGLNEPQH

J gene: TRBJ2-1
V gene: TRBV7-3
CDR3 protein: ASSLTVKDEQF

J gene: TRBJ2-5
V gene: TRBV25-1
CDR3 protein: ASSVFGGADKETQY

J gene: TRBJ2-3
V gene: TRBV19
CDR3 protein: ASSAPGGLSDTQY

J gene: TRBJ2-2
V gene: TRBV19
CDR3 protein: ASRVRGTHTGELF

J gene: TRBJ2-4
V gene: TRBV25-1
CDR3 protein: ASGRGGDTLNIQY

J gene: TRBJ2-1
V gene: TRBV10-3
CDR3 protein: AISGLAANEQF

J gene: TRBJ2-7
V gene: TRBV30
CDR3 protein: ASDSYEQY

J gene: TRBJ2-7
V gene: TRBV9
CDR3 protein: ASSAEYGTGGNEQY

J gene: TRBJ1-1
V gene: TRBV27
CDR3 protein: ASSLGPVNTEAF

J gene: TRBJ2-7
V gene: TRBV9
CDR3 protein: ASSVGGNSGSYEQY

J gene: TRBJ2-7
V gene: TRBV29-1
CDR3 protein: SVIGQGNYEQY

J gene: TRBJ2-7
V gene: TRBV19
CDR3 protein: ASSIEGTGSYEQY

J gene: TRBJ2-1
V gene: TRBV7-2
CDR3 protein: ASSPSGGSYNEQF

J gene: TRBJ2-7
V gene: TRBV29-1
CDR3 protein: SVVAVTYEQY

J gene: TRBJ1-2
V gene: TRBV7-9
CDR3 protein: ASSFGSDYGYT

J gene: TRBJ2-1
V gene: TRBV7-2
CDR3 protein: ASSLKTSGYNEQF

J gene: TRBJ1-5
V gene: TRBV6-5
CDR3 protein: ASSRDRGLQPQH

J gene: TRBJ2-5
V gene: TRBV15
CDR3 protein: ATSRGRNQETQY

J gene: TRBJ2-3
V gene: TRBV29-1
CDR3 protein: SVDRADGTDTQY

J gene: TRBJ2-5
V gene: TRBV30
CDR3 protein: AGDRGRETQY

J gene: TRBJ2-7
V gene: TRBV5-1
CDR3 protein: ASSLYLSYEQY

J gene: TRBJ1-2
V gene: TRBV29-1
CDR3 protein: SVGPLAWDSLRGYT

J gene: TRBJ2-1
V gene: TRBV29-1
CDR3 protein: SVDPGLHTNEQF

J gene: TRBJ1-2
V gene: TRBV25-1
CDR3 protein: ASSDSGEYYGYT

J gene: TRBJ1-4
V gene: TRBV2
CDR3 protein: ASSERTGFNEKLF

J gene: TRBJ2-4
V gene: TRBV7-2
CDR3 protein: ASSLVPSIQY

J gene: TRBJ2-4
V gene: TRBV27
CDR3 protein: ASSLDGELAKNIQY

J gene: TRBJ2-4
V gene: TRBV9
CDR3 protein: ASSVAGGRENIQY

J gene: TRBJ1-3
V gene: TRBV25-1
CDR3 protein: ASSAAGQHSGNTIY

J gene: TRBJ2-2
V gene: TRBV27
CDR3 protein: ASSFTSRTGELF

J gene: TRBJ2-5
V gene: TRBV29-1
CDR3 protein: SVEPSRTGGVGETQY

J gene: TRBJ2-7
V gene: TRBV20-1
CDR3 protein: STGVEQY

J gene: TRBJ2-5
V gene: TRBV4-3
CDR3 protein: ASSHGVYQETQY

J gene: TRBJ2-3
V gene: TRBV30
CDR3 protein: AWSGPYTDTQY

J gene: TRBJ2-7
V gene: TRBV7-2
CDR3 protein: ASSFGVRTYEQY

J gene: TRBJ2-7
V gene: TRBV27
CDR3 protein: ASTKAGEHEQY

J gene: TRBJ2-3
V gene: TRBV14
CDR3 protein: ASSQDFSDSFTDTQY

J gene: TRBJ1-5
V gene: TRBV6-6
CDR3 protein: ASRGLDNPQH

J gene: TRBJ1-1
V gene: TRBV6-5
CDR3 protein: ASSPPSGRRGEAF

J gene: TRBJ1-5
V gene: TRBV18
CDR3 protein: ASSRWTTEPQH

J gene: TRBJ2-7
V gene: TRBV7-9
CDR3 protein: ASSLELYEQY

J gene: TRBJ2-7
V gene: TRBV14
CDR3 protein: ASSLRRGSYEQY

J gene: TRBJ2-1
V gene: TRBV18
CDR3 protein: ASSPSGAGGLSYNEQF